The T cell receptor beta chain described here comes from a study of blood T cell repertoires in COVID-19. Study in general: The cDNA or gDNA used as material had been derived from T cells, B-cell-depleted T cells, or PBMCs.

The table lists this clone with a count of one. Seattle researchers signed up patients amid active infection and tracked them longitudinally. Deletions cut 3 bases from V and 3 bases from J, with 9 bases between. Germline CDR1 is DFQATT and CDR2 is SNEGSKA (reference sequence). This CDR3 is built from 13 residues. Under the authors' procedure: Reference gene primers were amplified, and this amplification served to estimate nucleated cell counts. Some clones are missing from TCRdb's copy, which holds only in-frame ones; the method was immunoSEQ multiplex PCR. The D gene and trimming were derived from the DNA, and the V and J assignments and clone size from that table. The table lists around 270,000 clones, more than 65% of them singletons.

The chain carries TRBV20-1 and TRBJ1-3; D not certain. Sequenced material: peripheral blood. The source of this sequence is a person aged 65 to 85 with COVID-19, enrolled during active disease. The CDR3: CSASWRDGNTIYF. The CDR3 coding sequence is TGCAGTGCTAGTTGGAGGGATGGAAACACCATATATTTT.